Sequencing of this T cell receptor (beta chain) was carried out in a study of blood T cell repertoires in COVID-19. As originally analysed: For nucleated cells, counts were estimated from reference gene primer amplification. Assay used: immunoSEQ multiplex PCR; TCRdb lists only in-frame clones, some missing. V, J and clone size are taken as reported in that table, and D and trimming were inferred from the DNA itself. The sample consists of 150,000 to 200,000 clones, more than 70% of them appearing once. The CDR3 consists of 12 residues. V was trimmed by 5 bases and J by 4 bases, leaving 8 bases between them. Enrolled during active infection, Seattle patients were then followed longitudinally.

This receptor was taken from a person aged 70 to 80 with COVID-19, enrolled during active disease. The material sequenced was peripheral blood. V and J are TRBV12-3 or TRBV12-4 and TRBJ1-1, with D unclear. CDR3 nucleotide sequence: TGTGCCAGCAGTCGAATTAGCACTGAAGCTTTCTTT. As protein: CASSRISTEAFF.